What follows describes a single T cell receptor beta chain. Its antigen is unknown. V was shortened by 2 bases and J by 3 bases, with 17 bases between the two germline ends. There are 16 residues in the CDR3. This sample stems from a study of post-analysis software for immune sequencing data. For the study at large: Patients with relapsing-remitting, secondary progressive and progressive-relapsing multiple sclerosis courses were all represented. Findings and caveats of the study: Clustering by F measure revealed strong co-clustering among samples prepared together in one batch. The normalized Chao1 diversity of multiple sclerosis patients was significantly lower than that of controls. Five or six TRBV segments appeared more often in patients than in controls, and TRBV5-6, TRBV5-1 and TRBV20-1 were among these.

Incorporated into the TCR beta cDNA libraries were unique molecular identifiers, which served to reduce PCR and sequencing biases. T cells, roughly 0.95 to 10 million of them, yielded a few hundred thousand cDNA molecules. Each CDR3 protein gets one entry after TCRdb re-called the PCR reads with MiXCR. The data show about 430,000 distinct CDR3 sequences, more than 30% seen once. The sample taken for sequencing was blood. The TCR comes from a girl aged 2-10 years with multiple sclerosis. The chain joins TRBV12-3 or TRBV12-4 to TRBJ2-7; D is possibly TRBD2 (7 bases). Here the CDR3 DNA reads TGTGCCAGCAGTTTATATGGGGGGGGCACAATCTACGAGCAGTACTTC. It encodes CASSLYGGGTIYEQYF.